A single sample is the source of the 15 T cell receptor beta chains below, sequenced in a study of cytomegalovirus exposure and HLA in healthy donors. PCR amplification relied on 60 Vbeta primers (plus 13 Jbeta primers). Repertoires were generated with immunoSEQ multiplex PCR, while TCRdb's copy carries only in-frame clones and drops some. The sample has 150,000 to 200,000 clones; roughly 80% are singletons. The specimen sequenced was PBMCs. These receptor sequences come from a young man in good health and CMV-seropositive.

The chain combines TRBV4-1 with TRBJ1-2, with D unresolved. Germline CDR1 reads MGHRA; CDR2 reads YSYEKL. CDR3 size: 14 residues. V lost 0 bases and J 5 bases, leaving 10 bases between the germline ends. The CDR3 protein is CASSQERNFYGYTF. DNA for the CDR3: TGCGCCAGCAGCCAAGAGAGAAATTTTTATGGCTACACCTTC.

This clone has only one observation. The rearrangement links TRBV7-2 to TRBJ2-7; possibly TRBD1 for D (6 bases). The V gene's germline CDR1 is SGHTA and CDR2 FQGNSA. The CDR3 consists of 13 residues. V gave up 4 bases and J gave up 5 bases, with 12 bases separating them. CDR3 in amino acids: CASSSTGWHEQYF. The DNA of the CDR3 is TGTGCCAGCAGCTCAACAGGGTGGCACGAGCAGTACTTC. The variable domain in full, with the rest retrieved from reference TRBV7-2 and TRBJ2-7, is GAGVSQSPSNKVTEKGKDVELRCDPISGHTALYWYRQSLGQGLEFLIYFQGNSAPDKSGLPSDRFSAERTGGSVSTLTIQRTQQEDSAVYLCASSSTGWHEQYFGPGTRLTVT.

This rearrangement joins TRBV11-2 to TRBJ2-7; D gene uncertain. The ends were cut back, 5 bases at V and 4 bases at J, with 15 bases in the middle. This CDR3 comprises 14 residues. Germline V gene sequence: CDR1 SGHAT, CDR2 FQNNGV. CDR3 sequence reads: CASSERRVSYEQYF. The CDR3 DNA sequence: TGTGCCAGCAGCGAACGAAGAGTTTCGTACGAGCAGTACTTC. The variable domain in full, with the rest retrieved from reference TRBV11-2 and TRBJ2-7, is EAGVAQSPRYKIIEKRQSVAFWCNPISGHATLYWYQQILGQGPKLLIQFQNNGVVDDSQLPKDRFSAERLKGVDSTLKIQPAKLEDSAVYLCASSERRVSYEQYFGPGTRLTVT.

This clone appeared once. CDR3 sequence: CASSLTSGGNYGYTF. The CDR3 DNA follows: TGTGCCAGCAGCTTGACTTCAGGGGGCAACTATGGCTACACCTTC. The chain is built from TRBV7-9 and TRBJ1-2, with 8 bases identical to TRBD1. Trimming took 3 bases from V and 2 from J; bases not matched to a gene: 5. The CDR3 has 15 amino acids. CDR1 and CDR2 (germline): SEHNR, FQNEAQ (reference sequence). The complete variable domain, with remaining parts taken from reference TRBV7-9 and TRBJ1-2, reads DTGVSQNPRHKITKRGQNVTFRCDPISEHNRLYWYRQTLGQGPEFLTYFQNEAQLEKSRLLSDRFSAERPKGSFSTLEIQRTEQGDSAMYLCASSLTSGGNYGYTFGSGTRLTVV.

This rearrangement joins TRBV2 to TRBJ2-2; D uncertain. The CDR3 runs 14 residues. Trimming removed 6 bases from V and 4 bases from J, with 12 bases in between. Germline loops: CDR1 SNHLY, CDR2 FYNNEI. CDR3 DNA: TGTGCCAGCAGAGACAAGCACCTCACCGGGGAGCTGTTTTTT. Translating it yields CASRDKHLTGELFF.

The chain has TRBV23-1 and TRBJ2-7, with D possibly being TRBD1 (5 bases). TRBV23-1 carries the ORF label, with uncertain function. Trimming removed 7 bases from V and 1 base from J, with 8 bases in between. This CDR3 is built from 12 residues. The CDR3 DNA reads as TGCGCCAGCATGAACAGGTCCTACGAGCAGTACTTC. Translation: CASMNRSYEQYF.

The chain is built from TRBV28 and TRBJ2-5, with a possible D match to TRBD1 (6 bases). CDR1 and CDR2 from the germline V gene are MDHEN and SYDVKM. V lost 8 bases and J lost 5, with 15 bases in between. The CDR3 runs to 13 residues. The CDR3 DNA sequence: TGTGCCAGCGGACAGCTAACGTGGGAGACCCAGTACTTC. Protein product: CASGQLTWETQYF.

The chain employs TRBV5-1 and TRBJ2-1; 9 bases align to TRBD1. This CDR3 has 13 residues. J gave up 7 bases and V 5 bases, and 4 bases lay outside the gene matches. Germline V gene lookup returns CDR1 SGHRS and CDR2 YFSETQ. CDR3 in amino acids: CASSFGTGNEQFF. CDR3 bases: TGCGCCAGCAGTTTCGGGACAGGGAATGAGCAGTTCTTC.

Remarks on this clone: The same CDR3 also results from other DNA sequences found in this sample. The chain carries TRBV2 and TRBJ1-1; no firm D call. Germline V gives CDR1 SNHLY, CDR2 FYNNEI. V lost 3 bases and J 11 bases, leaving 16 bases between the germline ends. CDR3 length: 13 residues. CDR3 loop: CASSEAFPREAFF. The DNA for the CDR3 is TGTGCCAGCAGTGAGGCATTCCCTAGGGAGGCTTTCTTT.

The chain links TRBV30 to TRBJ2-1; D is possibly TRBD1 (6 bases). The CDR3 contains 13 residues. V was shortened by 5 bases and J by 3 bases, with 11 bases between the two germline ends. CDR1 and CDR2 from the germline V gene are GTSNPN and SVGIG (reference sequence). CDR3 residues: CAWDRDNYNEQFF. The CDR3 DNA follows: TGTGCCTGGGACCGGGACAACTACAATGAGCAGTTCTTC. Full variable domain (rest looked up from reference TRBV30 and TRBJ2-1): SQTIHQWPATLVQPVGSPLSLECTVEGTSNPNLYWYRQAAGRGLQLLFYSVGIGQISSEVPQNLSASRPQDRQFILSSKKLLLSDSGFYLCAWDRDNYNEQFFGPGTRLTVL.

With respect to this clone: The DNA is omitted, as the CDR3 cannot be located on it reliably, and the CDR3 follows TCRdb's listing. The rearrangement links TRBV28 to TRBJ1-2; the table's D call TRBD1 went unverified against the DNA. Germline values: CDR1 MDHEN, CDR2 SYDVKM. With termini counted, the CDR3 has 15 amino acids. CDR3 in amino acids: CASTPLWGQEGGYTF.

This clone is a singleton in its sample. The genes are TRBV5-8 and TRBJ2-2, with 7 bases identical to TRBD1. The V gene end was trimmed by 5 bases and the J gene end by 5 bases; junction bases not matched to a gene: 6. Germline CDR1 is SGHTS and CDR2 is YDEGEE. The CDR3 has 14 residues. The CDR3 DNA reads TGTGCCAGCAGAGAGGGGGCAGGGACCGGGGAGCTGTTTTTT. This codes for CASREGAGTGELFF.

V and J are TRBV5-1 and TRBJ1-1; perhaps TRBD1 as D (6 bases). Germline CDR1 and CDR2: SGHRS and YFSETQ. V was cut by 3 bases and J by 1 base, with 10 bases left in between. CDR3 length: 14 amino acids. CDR3 amino acids: CASSWDTSNTEAFF. CDR3 nucleotide sequence: TGCGCCAGCAGCTGGGACACTTCGAACACTGAAGCTTTCTTT. Together with reference TRBV5-1 and TRBJ1-1, the CDR3 gives the full variable domain: KAGVTQTPRYLIKTRGQQVTLSCSPISGHRSVSWYQQTPGQGLQFLFEYFSETQRNKGNFPGRFSGRQFSNSRSEMNVSTLELGDSALYLCASSWDTSNTEAFFGQGTRLTVV.

The chain combines TRBV19 with TRBJ2-6; 9 bases agree with TRBD1. Germline V gene lookup returns CDR1 LNHDA and CDR2 SQIVND (reference sequence). This CDR3 is 19 amino acids long. V lost 3 bases to trimming and J lost 0 bases; unmatched junction nucleotides: 9. CDR3 nucleotides: TGTGCCAGTAGTATTCAGGGGACAGGGCTAACCTCTGGGGCCAACGTCCTGACTTTC. Amino acids: CASSIQGTGLTSGANVLTF.

This chain joins TRBV11-2 and TRBJ2-7; TRBD1 agrees at 7 bases. Germline loops: CDR1 SGHAT, CDR2 FQNNGV. The CDR3 contains 15 residues. Unmatched junction bases numbered 5, after V lost 2 bases and J lost 1 base. The DNA of the CDR3 is TGTGCCAGCAGCTTACCGGGACAGCTATCCTACGAGCAGTACTTC. Amino acid sequence: CASSLPGQLSYEQYF.